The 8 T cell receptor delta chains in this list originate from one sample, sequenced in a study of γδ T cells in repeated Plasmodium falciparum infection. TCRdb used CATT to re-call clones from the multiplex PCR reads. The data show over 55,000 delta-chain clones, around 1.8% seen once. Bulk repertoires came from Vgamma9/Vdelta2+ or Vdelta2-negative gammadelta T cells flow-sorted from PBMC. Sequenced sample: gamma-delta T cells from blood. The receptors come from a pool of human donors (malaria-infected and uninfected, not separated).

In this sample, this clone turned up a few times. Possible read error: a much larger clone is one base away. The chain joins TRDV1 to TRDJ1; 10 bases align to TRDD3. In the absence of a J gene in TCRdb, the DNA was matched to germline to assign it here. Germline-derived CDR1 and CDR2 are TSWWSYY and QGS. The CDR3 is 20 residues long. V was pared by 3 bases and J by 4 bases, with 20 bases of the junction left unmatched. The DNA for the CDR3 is TGTGCTCTTGGGGAGGGCCGCCTTCCTCGGTACCGGGGGATACGCGATAAACTCATCTTT. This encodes CALGEGRLPRYRGIRDKLIF.

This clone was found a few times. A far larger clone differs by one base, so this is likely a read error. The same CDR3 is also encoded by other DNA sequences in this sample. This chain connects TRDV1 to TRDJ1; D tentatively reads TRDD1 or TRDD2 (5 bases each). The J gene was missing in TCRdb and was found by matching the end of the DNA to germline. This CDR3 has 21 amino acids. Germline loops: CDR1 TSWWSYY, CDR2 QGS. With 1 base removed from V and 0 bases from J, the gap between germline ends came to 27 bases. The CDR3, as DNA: TGTGCTCTTGGGGAACGTCCCTACCGAATAGGCGTACTTGCGTACACCGATAAACTCATCTTT. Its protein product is CALGERPYRIGVLAYTDKLIF.

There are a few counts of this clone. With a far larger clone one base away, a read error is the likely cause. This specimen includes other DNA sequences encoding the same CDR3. CDR3 in amino acids: CALGAPQRLGDCPSTDKLIF. In nucleotides, the CDR3 is TGTGCCCTTGGGGCCCCTCAACGTCTGGGGGATTGCCCGAGCACCGATAAACTCATCTTT. This chain joins TRDV1 and TRDJ1; 9 nucleotides line up with TRDD3. The J gene, absent from TCRdb, was called here by matching the DNA to germline. The CDR3 sequence is 20 residues long. The germline V gene has CDR1 TSWWSYY and CDR2 QGS.

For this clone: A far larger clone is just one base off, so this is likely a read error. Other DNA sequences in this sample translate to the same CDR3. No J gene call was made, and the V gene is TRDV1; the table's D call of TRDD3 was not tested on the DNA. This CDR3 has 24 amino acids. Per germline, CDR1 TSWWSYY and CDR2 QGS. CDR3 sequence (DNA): TGTGCTCTTGGGGAACGCGTACCGTGGGGGATATTGGATTTTTTCCGCTGGTACACCGATAAACTCATCTTC. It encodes CALGERVPWGILDFFRWYTDKLIF.

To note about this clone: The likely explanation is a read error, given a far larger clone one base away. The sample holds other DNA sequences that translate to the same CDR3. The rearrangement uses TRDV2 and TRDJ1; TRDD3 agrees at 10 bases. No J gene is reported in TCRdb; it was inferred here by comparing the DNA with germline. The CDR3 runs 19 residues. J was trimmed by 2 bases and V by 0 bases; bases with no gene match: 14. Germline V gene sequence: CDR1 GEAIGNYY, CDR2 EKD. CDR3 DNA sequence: TGTGCCTGTGACACCCTCGGAGGGGGATACGCGGAAAGGACCGATAAACTCATCTTT. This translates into CACDTLGGGYAERTDKLIF.

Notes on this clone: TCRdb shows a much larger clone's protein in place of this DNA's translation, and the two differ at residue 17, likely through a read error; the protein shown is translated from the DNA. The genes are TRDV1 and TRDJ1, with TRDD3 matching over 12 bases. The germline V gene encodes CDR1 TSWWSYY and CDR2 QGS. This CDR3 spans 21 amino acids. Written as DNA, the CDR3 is TGTGCTCTTGGGTTGTACAGCTGGGGGATACGCTATCATCCGCACACCAATAAACTCATCTTT. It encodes CALGLYSWGIRYHPHTNKLIF.

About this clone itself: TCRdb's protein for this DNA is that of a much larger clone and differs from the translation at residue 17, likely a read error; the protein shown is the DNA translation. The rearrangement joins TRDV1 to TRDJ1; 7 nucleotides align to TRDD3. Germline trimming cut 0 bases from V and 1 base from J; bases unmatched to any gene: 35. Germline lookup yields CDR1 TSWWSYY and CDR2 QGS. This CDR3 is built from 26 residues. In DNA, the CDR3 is TGTGCTCTTGGGGAACTAGGGGGGGTGGTTGGGAAGGACTGGTGGGGGACACGTCTTTCCACCGATAAACTCATCTTT. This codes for CALGELGGVVGKDWWGTRLSTDKLIF.

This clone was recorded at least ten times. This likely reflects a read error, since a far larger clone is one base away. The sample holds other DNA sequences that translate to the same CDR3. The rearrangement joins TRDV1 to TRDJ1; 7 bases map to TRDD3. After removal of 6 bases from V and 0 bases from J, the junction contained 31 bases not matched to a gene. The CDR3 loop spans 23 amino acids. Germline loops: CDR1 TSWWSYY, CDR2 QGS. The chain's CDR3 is CALGETSVLGRLGITTYTDKLIF. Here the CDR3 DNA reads TGTGCTCTTGGAGAAACTTCGGTTCTAGGGAGACTGGGGATTACTACGTACACCGATAAACTCATCTTT.